This TCR beta chain was obtained from a study of blood T cell repertoires in COVID-19. Study-wide background: PBMCs, B-cell-depleted T cells, or T cells provided the cDNA or gDNA that made up the material.

Repertoires were generated with immunoSEQ multiplex PCR, while TCRdb's copy carries only in-frame clones and drops some. The sample lists roughly 200,000 clones, approximately 89% occurring once. Study members were between roughly 18 and 100 years old and lived in approximately 25 US regions. In assigning cohorts, the study relied on participant-reported clinical history. The receptor was derived from a woman aged 25 to 39 with acute COVID-19. The sample consisted of PBMCs or T cells enriched from blood (not recorded which).

The CDR3 protein is CAIGTSGEYNEQFF. CDR3 DNA: TGTGCCATTGGGACTAGCGGGGAATACAATGAGCAGTTCTTC. The chain links TRBV10-3 to TRBJ2-1; TRBD2 aligns across 13 bases. Looked up from germline, CDR1 is ENHRY and CDR2 is SYGVKD. Unmatched junction bases numbered 3, after V lost 9 bases and J lost 4 bases. The CDR3 consists of 14 residues.